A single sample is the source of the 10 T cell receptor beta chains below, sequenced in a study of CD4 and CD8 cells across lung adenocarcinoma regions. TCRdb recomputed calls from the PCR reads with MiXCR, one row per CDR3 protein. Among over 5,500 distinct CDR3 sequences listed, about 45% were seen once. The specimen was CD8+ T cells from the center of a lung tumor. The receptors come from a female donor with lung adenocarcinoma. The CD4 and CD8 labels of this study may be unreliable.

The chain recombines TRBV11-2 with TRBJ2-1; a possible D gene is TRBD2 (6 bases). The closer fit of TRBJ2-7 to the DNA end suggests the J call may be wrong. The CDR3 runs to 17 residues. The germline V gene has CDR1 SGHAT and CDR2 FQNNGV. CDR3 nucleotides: TGTGCCAGCAGCTTATCTCGGGAGATACCCTCCTACAATGAGCAGTACTTC. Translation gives CASSLSREIPSYNEQYF.

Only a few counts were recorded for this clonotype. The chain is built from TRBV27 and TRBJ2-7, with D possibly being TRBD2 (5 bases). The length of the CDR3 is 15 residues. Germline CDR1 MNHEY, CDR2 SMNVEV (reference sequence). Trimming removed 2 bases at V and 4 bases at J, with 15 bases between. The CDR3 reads CASSLGDPRAYEQYF. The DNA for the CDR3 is TGTGCCAGCAGTTTAGGCGACCCGAGGGCGTACGAGCAGTACTTC.

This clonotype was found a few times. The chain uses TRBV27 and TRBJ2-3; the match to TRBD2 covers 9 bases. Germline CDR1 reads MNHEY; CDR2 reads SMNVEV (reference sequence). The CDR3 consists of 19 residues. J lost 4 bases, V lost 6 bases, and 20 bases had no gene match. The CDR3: CASSPLRSGSGRSADTQYF. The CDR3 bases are TGTGCCAGCAGCCCTTTAAGGAGTGGGAGCGGGAGGTCTGCAGATACGCAGTATTTT.

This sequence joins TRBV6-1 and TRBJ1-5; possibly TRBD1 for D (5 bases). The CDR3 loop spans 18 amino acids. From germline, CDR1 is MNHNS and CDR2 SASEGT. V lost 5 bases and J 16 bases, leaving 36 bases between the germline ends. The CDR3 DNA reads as TGTGCCAGCAGTAGGGATCAGGTTGGGGGGAAGTCGGATCAGCCCCTCCATTTT. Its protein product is CASSRDQVGGKSDQPLHF.

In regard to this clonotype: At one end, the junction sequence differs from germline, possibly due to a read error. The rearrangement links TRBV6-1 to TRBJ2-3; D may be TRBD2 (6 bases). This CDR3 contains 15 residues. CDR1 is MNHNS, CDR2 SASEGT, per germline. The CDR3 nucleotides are TGTGCCGGCGGGGAAATGGGGGGTAGCACAGAGACGCAGTATTTC. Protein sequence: CAGGEMGGSTETQYF.

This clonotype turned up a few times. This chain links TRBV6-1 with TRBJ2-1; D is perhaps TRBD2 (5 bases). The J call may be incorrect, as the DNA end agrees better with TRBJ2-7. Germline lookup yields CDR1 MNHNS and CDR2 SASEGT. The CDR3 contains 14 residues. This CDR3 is CASSVRLGELEQYF. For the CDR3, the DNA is TGTGCCAGCAGTGTAAGACTCGGGGAGCTCGAGCAGTACTTC.

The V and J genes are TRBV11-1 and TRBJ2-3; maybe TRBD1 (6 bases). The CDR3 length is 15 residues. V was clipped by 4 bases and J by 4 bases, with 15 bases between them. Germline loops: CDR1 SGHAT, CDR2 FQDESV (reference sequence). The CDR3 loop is CASSSLGRGADTQYF. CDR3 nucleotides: TGTGCCAGCAGCTCCTTGGGCAGGGGAGCAGATACGCAGTATTTT. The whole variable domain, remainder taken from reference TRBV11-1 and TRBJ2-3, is EAEVAQSPRYKITEKSQAVAFWCDPISGHATLYWYRQILGQGPELLVQFQDESVVDDSQLPKDRFSAERLKGVDSTLKIQPAELGDSAMYLCASSSLGRGADTQYFGPGTRLTVL.

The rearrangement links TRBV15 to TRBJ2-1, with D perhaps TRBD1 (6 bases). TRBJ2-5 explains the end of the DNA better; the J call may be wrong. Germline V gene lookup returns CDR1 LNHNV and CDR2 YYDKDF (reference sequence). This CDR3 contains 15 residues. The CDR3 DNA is TGTGCCACCAGCAGAGATCTGCACAGGGTGGAGACCCAGTACTTC. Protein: CATSRDLHRVETQYF.

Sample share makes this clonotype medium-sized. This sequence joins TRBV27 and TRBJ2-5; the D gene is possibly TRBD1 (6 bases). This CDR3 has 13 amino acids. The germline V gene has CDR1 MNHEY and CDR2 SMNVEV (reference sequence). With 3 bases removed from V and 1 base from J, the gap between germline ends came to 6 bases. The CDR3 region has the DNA TGTGCCAGCAGTTTGGGGGCCCAAGAGACCCAGTACTTC. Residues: CASSLGAQETQYF.

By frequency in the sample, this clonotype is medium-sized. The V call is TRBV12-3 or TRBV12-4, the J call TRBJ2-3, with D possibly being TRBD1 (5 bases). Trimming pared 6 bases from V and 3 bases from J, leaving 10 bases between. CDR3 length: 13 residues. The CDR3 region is CASSYRGTDTQYF. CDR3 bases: TGTGCCAGCAGCTATAGGGGAACAGATACGCAGTATTTT.